Here is one TCR beta chain with its context. The antigen is not known. The sample belongs to a study of T-cell reconstitution after alpha-beta-depleted transplantation in children. General study results and limits: About two months after transplant, alpha-beta T cells reportedly came from several hundred expanded graft clones.

From germline, CDR1 is SGHRS and CDR2 YFSETQ. Trimming removed 5 bases from V and 0 bases from J, with 13 bases in between. This CDR3 has 15 residues. Unique molecular identifiers were incorporated when the TCRbeta library was constructed. TCRdb reprocessed the PCR reads with MiXCR, giving one entry per CDR3 protein. The table shows about 600,000 distinct CDR3 sequences, with under 30% occurring only once. The sample here was PBMCs, mostly from graft donor cells, taken 360 days after TCRalphabeta/CD19-depleted stem cell transplant. The genes are TRBV5-1 and TRBJ2-3; D might be TRBD2 (5 bases). This clonotype was sampled from a boy younger than two who had a stem cell transplant for acute myeloid leukemia, so the T cells may come from the graft donor. CDR3 protein: CASRDGRVSTDTQYF. In DNA form, the CDR3 reads TGCGCCAGCAGGGATGGGCGGGTCAGCACAGATACGCAGTATTTT.